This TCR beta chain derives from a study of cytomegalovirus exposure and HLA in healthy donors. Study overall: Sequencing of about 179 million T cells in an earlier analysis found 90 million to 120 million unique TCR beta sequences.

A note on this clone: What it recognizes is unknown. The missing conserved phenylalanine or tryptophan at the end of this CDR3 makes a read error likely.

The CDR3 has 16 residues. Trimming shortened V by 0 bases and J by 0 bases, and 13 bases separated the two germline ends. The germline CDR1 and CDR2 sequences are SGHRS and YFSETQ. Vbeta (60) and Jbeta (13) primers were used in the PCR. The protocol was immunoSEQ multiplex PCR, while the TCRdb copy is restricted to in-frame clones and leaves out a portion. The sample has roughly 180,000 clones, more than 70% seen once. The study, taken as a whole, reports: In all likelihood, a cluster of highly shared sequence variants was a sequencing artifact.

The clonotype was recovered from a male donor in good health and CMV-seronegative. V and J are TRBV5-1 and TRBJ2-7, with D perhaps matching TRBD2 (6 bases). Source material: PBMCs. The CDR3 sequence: CASSLGGTPSSYEQYL. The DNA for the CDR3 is TGCGCCAGCAGCTTGGGCGGGACTCCGAGCTCCTACGAGCAGTACCTC.